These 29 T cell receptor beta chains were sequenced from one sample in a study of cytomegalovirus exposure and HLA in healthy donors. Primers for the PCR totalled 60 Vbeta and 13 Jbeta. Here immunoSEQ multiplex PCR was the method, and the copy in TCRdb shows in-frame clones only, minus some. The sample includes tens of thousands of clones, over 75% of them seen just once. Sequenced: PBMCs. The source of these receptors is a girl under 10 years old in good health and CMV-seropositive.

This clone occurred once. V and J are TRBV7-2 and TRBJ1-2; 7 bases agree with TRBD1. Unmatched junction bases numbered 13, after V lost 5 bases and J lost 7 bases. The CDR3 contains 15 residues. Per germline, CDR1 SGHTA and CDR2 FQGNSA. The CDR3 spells CASSLAPTGQGGYTF. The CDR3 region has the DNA TGTGCCAGCAGCCTCGCCCCGACAGGGCAAGGTGGCTACACCTTC.

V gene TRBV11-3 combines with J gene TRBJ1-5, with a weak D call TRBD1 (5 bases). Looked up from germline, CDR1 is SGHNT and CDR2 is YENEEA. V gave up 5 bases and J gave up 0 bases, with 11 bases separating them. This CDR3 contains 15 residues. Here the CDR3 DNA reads TGTGCCAGCAGCCCGCAGGGTTATAGCAATCAGCCCCAGCATTTT. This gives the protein CASSPQGYSNQPQHF.

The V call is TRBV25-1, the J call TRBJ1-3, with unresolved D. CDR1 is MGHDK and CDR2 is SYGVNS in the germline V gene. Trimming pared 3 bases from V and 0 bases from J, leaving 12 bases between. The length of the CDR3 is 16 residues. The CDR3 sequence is CASSDPGSSSGNTIYF. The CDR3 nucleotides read TGTGCCAGCAGTGATCCGGGGTCGAGCTCTGGAAACACCATATATTTT.

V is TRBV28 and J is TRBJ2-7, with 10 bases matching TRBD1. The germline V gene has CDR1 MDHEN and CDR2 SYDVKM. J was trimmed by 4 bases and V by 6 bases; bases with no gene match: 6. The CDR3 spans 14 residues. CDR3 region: CASRRQGAGYEQYF. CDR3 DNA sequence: TGTGCCAGCAGGAGACAGGGGGCGGGTTACGAGCAGTACTTC.

This CDR3 reads CASSFTFGTGDYTF. CDR3 bases: TGCGCCAGCAGCTTCACCTTCGGGACAGGGGACTACACCTTC. The chain uses TRBV5-1 and TRBJ1-2, with TRBD1 matching over 10 bases. Per germline, CDR1 SGHRS and CDR2 YFSETQ. The CDR3 sequence is 14 residues long. V lost 2 bases and J lost 10; bases outside the gene matches: 8.

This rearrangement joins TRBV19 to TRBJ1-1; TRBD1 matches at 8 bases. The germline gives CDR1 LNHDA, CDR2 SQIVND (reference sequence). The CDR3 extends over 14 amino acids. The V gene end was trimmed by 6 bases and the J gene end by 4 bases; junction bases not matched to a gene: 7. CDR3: CASRTGEFGTEAFF. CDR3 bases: TGTGCCAGTAGGACAGGGGAATTTGGCACTGAAGCTTTCTTT.

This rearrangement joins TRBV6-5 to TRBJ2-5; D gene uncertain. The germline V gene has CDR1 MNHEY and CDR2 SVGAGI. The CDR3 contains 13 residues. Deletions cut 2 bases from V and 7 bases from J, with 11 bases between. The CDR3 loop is CASSYNREGTQYF. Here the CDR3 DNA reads TGTGCCAGCAGTTACAACAGAGAAGGGACCCAGTACTTC.

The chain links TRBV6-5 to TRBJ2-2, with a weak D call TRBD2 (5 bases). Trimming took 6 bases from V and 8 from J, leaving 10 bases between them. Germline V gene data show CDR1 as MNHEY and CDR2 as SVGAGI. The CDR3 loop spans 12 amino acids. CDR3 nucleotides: TGTGCCAGCAGGGACTCACTAGGGGAGCTGTTTTTT. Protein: CASRDSLGELFF.

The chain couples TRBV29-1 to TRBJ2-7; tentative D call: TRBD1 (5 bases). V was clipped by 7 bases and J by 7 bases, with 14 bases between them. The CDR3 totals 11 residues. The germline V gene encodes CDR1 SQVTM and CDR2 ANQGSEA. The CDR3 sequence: CSGQTVGEQYF. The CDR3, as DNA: TGCAGCGGACAGACCGTGGGGGAGCAGTACTTC.

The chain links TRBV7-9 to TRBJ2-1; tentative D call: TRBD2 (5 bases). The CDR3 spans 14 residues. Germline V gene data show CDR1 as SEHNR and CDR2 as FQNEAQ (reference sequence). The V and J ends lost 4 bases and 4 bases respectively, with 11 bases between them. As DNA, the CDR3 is TGTGCCAGCAGCTCCTGGGAGAGATACAATGAGCAGTTCTTC. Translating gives CASSSWERYNEQFF.

The CDR3 sequence is CASSQDRGHALEQYF. CDR3 DNA sequence: TGTGCCAGCAGCCAAGACAGGGGCCATGCTCTCGAGCAGTACTTC. The chain recombines TRBV27 with TRBJ2-7; 8 nucleotides align to TRBD1. This CDR3 contains 15 residues. CDR1 MNHEY and CDR2 SMNVEV come from the germline V gene (reference sequence). V was clipped by 6 bases and J by 6 bases; unmatched bases: 13.

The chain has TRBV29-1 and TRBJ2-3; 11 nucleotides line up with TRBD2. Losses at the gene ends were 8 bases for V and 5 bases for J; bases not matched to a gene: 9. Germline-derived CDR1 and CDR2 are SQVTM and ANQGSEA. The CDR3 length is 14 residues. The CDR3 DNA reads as TGCAGCTGGGTAGCGGGAGGGCCGGTAGATACGCAGTATTTT. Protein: CSWVAGGPVDTQYF.

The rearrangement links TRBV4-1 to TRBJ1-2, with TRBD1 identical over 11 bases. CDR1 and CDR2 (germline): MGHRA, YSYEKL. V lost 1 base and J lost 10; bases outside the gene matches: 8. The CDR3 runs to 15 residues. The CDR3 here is CASSQANRDRGVYTF. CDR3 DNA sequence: TGCGCCAGCAGCCAAGCCAACCGGGACAGGGGGGTCTACACCTTC.

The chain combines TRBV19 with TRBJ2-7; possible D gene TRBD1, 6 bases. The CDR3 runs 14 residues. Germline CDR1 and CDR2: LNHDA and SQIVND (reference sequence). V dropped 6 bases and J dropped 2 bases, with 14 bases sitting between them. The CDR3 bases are TGTGCCAGTAGCCTGGGGGCGCTAACCTACGAGCAGTACTTC. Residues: CASSLGALTYEQYF. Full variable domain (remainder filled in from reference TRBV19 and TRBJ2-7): DGGITQSPKYLFRKEGQNVTLSCEQNLNHDAMYWYRQDPGQGLRLIYYSQIVNDFQKGDIAEGYSVSREKKESFPLTVTSAQKNPTAFYLCASSLGALTYEQYFGPGTRLTVT.

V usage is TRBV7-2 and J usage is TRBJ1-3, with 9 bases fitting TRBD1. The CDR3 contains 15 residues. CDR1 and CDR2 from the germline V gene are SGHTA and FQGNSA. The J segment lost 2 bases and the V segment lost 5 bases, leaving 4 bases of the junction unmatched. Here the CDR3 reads CASSKRQGAGNTIYF. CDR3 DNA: TGTGCCAGCAGCAAGAGACAGGGGGCTGGAAACACCATATATTTT.

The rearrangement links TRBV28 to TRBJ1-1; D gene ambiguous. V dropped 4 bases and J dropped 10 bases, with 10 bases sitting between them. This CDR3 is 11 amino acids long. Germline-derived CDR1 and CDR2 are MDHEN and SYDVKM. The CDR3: CASSSATTAFF. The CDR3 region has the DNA TGTGCCAGCAGTTCGGCGACAACAGCTTTCTTT.

The DNA for the CDR3 is TGCAGTGCACAGGGCGCTTCCCAAGCTTTCTTT. It is translated as CSAQGASQAFF. The chain recombines TRBV20-1 with TRBJ1-1, with D tentatively TRBD1 (6 bases). Germline V gene lookup returns CDR1 DFQATT and CDR2 SNEGSKA (reference sequence). The CDR3 has 11 amino acids. Trimming removed 6 bases from V and 9 bases from J, with 14 bases in between.

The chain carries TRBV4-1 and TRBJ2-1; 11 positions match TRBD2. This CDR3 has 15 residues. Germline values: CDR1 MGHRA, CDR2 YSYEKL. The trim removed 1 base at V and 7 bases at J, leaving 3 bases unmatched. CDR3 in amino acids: CASSQALAGANEQFF. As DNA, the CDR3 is TGCGCCAGCAGCCAAGCACTAGCGGGAGCTAATGAGCAGTTCTTC.

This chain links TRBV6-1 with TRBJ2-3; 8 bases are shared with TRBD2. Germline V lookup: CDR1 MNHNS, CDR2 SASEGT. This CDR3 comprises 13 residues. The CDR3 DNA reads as TGTGTTAGCGGGATAGGAAGCACAGATACGCAGTATTTT. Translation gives CVSGIGSTDTQYF.

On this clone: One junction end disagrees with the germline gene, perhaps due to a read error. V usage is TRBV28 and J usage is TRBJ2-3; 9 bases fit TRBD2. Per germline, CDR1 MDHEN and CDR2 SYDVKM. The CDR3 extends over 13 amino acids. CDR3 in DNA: TGTGCCAGCACCAACCCACCGGGACTAGCAGTGCATTTT. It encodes CASTNPPGLAVHF.

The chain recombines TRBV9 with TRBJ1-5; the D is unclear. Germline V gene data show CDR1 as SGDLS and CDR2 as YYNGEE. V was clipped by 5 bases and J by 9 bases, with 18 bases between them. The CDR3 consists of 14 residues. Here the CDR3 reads CASSQSHIHPPQHF. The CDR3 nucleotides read TGTGCCAGCAGTCAGTCCCATATCCATCCGCCCCAGCATTTT.

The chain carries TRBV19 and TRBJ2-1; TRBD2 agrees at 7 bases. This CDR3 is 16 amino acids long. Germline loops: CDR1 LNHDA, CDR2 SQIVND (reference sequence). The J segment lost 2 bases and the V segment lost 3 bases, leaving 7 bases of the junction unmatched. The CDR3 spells CASSIAASGAYNEQFF. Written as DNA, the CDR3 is TGTGCCAGTAGTATTGCGGCTAGCGGAGCCTACAATGAGCAGTTCTTC.

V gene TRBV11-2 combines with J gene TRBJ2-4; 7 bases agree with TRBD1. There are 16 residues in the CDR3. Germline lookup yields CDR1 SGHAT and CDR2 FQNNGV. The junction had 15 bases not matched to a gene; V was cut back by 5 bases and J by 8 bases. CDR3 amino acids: CASSPRHKGQQYIQYF. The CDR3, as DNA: TGTGCCAGCAGCCCGCGACACAAGGGACAGCAGTACATTCAGTACTTC.

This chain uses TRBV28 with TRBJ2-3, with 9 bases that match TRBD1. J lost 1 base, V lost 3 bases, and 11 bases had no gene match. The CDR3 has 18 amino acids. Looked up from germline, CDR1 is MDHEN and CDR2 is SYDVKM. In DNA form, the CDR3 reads TGTGCCAGCAGTTTCCCCCTGGGGACAGGGCCGGGCACAGATACGCAGTATTTT. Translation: CASSFPLGTGPGTDTQYF.

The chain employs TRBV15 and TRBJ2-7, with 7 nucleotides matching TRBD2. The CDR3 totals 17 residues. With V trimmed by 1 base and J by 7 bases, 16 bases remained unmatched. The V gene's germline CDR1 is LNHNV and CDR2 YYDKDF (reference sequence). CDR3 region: CATSRGWGPGGSWEQYF. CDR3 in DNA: TGTGCCACCAGCAGAGGGTGGGGTCCGGGAGGCAGTTGGGAGCAGTACTTC.

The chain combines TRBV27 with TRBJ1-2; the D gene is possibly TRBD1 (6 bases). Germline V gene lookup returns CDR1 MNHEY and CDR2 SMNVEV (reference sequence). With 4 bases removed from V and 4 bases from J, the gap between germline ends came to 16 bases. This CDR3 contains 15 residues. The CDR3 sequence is CASSSPRTAGYGYTF. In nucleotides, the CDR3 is TGTGCCAGCAGTTCGCCGCGGACAGCCGGCTATGGCTACACCTTC.

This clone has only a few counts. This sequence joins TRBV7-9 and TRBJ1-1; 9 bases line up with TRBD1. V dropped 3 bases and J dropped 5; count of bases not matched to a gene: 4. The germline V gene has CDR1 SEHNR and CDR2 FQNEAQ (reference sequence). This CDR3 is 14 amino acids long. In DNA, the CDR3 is TGTGCCAGCAGCTTCGACAGGGGGTGGACTGAAGCTTTCTTT. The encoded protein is CASSFDRGWTEAFF.

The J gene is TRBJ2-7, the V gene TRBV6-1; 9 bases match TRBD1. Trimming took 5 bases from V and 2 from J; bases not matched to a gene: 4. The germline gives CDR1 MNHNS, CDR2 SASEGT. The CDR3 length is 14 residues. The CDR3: CASSRTGDAYEQYF. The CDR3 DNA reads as TGTGCCAGCAGTCGGACAGGGGACGCCTACGAGCAGTACTTC.

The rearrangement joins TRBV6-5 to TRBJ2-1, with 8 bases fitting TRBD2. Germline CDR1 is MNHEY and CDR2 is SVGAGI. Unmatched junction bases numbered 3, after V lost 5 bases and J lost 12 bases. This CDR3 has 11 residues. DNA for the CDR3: TGTGCCAGCAGTACTAGCGGTCTGCAGTTCTTC. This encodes CASSTSGLQFF.